The sequence of this TCR beta chain was determined in a study of T-cell memory formation after mild COVID-19. Germline V gene data show CDR1 as ENHRY and CDR2 as SYGVKD. This CDR3 has 14 residues. V lost 4 bases, J lost 1 base, and 9 bases lay in between. MiXCR was run by TCRdb on the 5' RACE reads, yielding one entry per CDR3 protein. Here the sample spans 65,000 to 100,000 distinct CDR3 sequences, 9.5% to 15% being singletons. The clonotype originates from a man younger than 35 who had mild COVID-19 (a few samples of this study predate the infection). Cell type and time point are not known. The chain has TRBV10-3 and TRBJ2-3; D might be TRBD2 (6 bases). The source material was PBMCs or a T cell subset sorted from them (not recorded which). For the CDR3, the DNA is TGTGCCATCAGTGGGGCTAGCGGCACAGATACGCAGTATTTT. Protein: CAISGASGTDTQYF.